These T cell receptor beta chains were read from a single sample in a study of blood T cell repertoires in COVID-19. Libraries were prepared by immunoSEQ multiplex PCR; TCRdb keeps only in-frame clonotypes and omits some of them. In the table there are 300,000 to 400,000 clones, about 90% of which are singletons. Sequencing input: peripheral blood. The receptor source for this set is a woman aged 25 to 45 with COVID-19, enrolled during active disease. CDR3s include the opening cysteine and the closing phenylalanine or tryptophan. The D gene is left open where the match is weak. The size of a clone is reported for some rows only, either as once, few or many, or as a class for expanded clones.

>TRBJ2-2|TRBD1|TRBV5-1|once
CASTGGTGPVGTGELFF
TGCGCCAGCACCGGAGGGACAGGGCCTGTGGGGACCGGGGAGCTGTTTTTT
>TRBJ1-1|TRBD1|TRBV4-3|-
CASSHLGTGEAFF
TGCGCCAGCAGCCACCTCGGGACAGGGGAAGCTTTCTTT
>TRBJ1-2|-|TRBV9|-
CASSSYIGQIYGYTF
TGTGCCAGCAGCTCATACATTGGACAGATCTATGGCTACACCTTC
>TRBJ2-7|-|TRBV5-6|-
CASSLAVLGKNEQYF
TGTGCCAGCAGCTTGGCTGTTCTCGGGAAAAACGAGCAGTACTTC
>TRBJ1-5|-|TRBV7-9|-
CASSLDYKEPQHF
TGTGCCAGCAGCTTAGACTACAAGGAGCCCCAGCATTTT
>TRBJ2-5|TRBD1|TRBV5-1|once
CASSLAGTGVFGETQYF
TGCGCCAGCAGCTTGGCCGGGACAGGGGTCTTTGGAGAGACCCAGTACTTC
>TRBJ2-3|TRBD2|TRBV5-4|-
CASSPRTSGDTDTQYF
TGTGCCAGCAGCCCCCGTACTAGCGGCGACACAGATACGCAGTATTTT
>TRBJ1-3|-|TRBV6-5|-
CASSPAGSPGNTIYF
TGTGCCAGCAGCCCAGCAGGGTCCCCTGGAAACACCATATATTTT
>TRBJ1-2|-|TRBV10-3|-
CAISETGYGYTF
TGTGCCATCAGTGAGACGGGGTATGGCTACACCTTC
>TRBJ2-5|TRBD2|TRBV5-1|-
CASSPGGARETQYF
TGCGCCAGCAGCCCCGGGGGGGCCCGGGAGACCCAGTACTTC
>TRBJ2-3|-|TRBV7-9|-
CASRQFDTDTQYF
TGTGCCAGCCGACAGTTTGACACAGATACGCAGTATTTT
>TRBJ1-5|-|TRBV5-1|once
CASSPWAGEDQPQHF
TGCGCCAGCAGCCCCTGGGCAGGGGAAGATCAGCCCCAGCATTTT
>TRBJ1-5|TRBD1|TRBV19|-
CASSTIPGTGNQPQHF
TGTGCCAGTAGTACCATCCCCGGGACAGGTAATCAGCCCCAGCATTTT
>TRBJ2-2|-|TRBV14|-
CASSQEAQFPGELFF
TGTGCCAGCAGCCAAGAGGCCCAGTTCCCCGGGGAGCTGTTTTTT
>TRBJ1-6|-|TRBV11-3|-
CASSTDSNSPLHF
TGTGCCAGCAGCACAGACAGTAATTCACCCCTCCACTTT
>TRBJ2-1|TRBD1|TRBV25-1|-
CASSAGDRRNEQFF
TGTGCCAGCAGTGCTGGGGACAGGAGGAATGAGCAGTTCTTC
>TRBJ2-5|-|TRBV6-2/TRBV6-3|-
CASSYEVRETQYF
TGTGCCAGCAGTTACGAGGTTAGGGAGACCCAGTACTTC
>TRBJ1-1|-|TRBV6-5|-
CASSYKRDTEAFF
TGTGCCAGCAGTTACAAGCGGGACACTGAAGCTTTCTTT
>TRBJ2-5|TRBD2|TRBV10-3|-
CAISAGLASETQYF
TGTGCCATCAGCGCGGGACTAGCGTCAGAGACCCAGTACTTC
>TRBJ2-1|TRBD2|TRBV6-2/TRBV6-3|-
CASSPTGRDEQFF
TGTGCCAGCAGTCCCACTGGGAGGGATGAGCAGTTCTTC